Below, one TCR beta chain is given with its context. Antigen unknown. V shed 1 base, J shed 9 bases, and the junction held 3 bases outside the gene matches. The CDR3 totals 13 residues. Germline V gene lookup returns CDR1 SNHLY and CDR2 FYNNEI. The data were taken from a study of CD8 T cells in ankylosing spondylitis. The study, taken as a whole, reports: Within ankylosing spondylitis blood, a TCR beta motif made up of eight highly homologous variants appeared to be characteristic. A CD8+ phenotype characterized the disease-linked clones, which were relatively rare in peripheral blood. Matched ankylosing spondylitis synovial fluid reportedly showed significant enrichment of disease-linked clones.

With molecular barcodes, quantitative 5'-RACE was used to make the TCR beta libraries. Via MiXCR, TCRdb re-called the 5' RACE reads, giving one row per CDR3 protein. The table lists 300,000 to 350,000 distinct CDR3 sequences, around 20% of them singletons. The chain couples TRBV2 to TRBJ2-1; 7 positions match TRBD1. The source of this sequence is a female donor with ankylosing spondylitis or in good health (not recorded which). Specimen: blood, either unsorted or a sorted T cell fraction (not recorded which). The DNA of the CDR3 is TGTGCCAGCAGTGAAGTTGGGGACAGTGAGCAGTTCTTC. Translation: CASSEVGDSEQFF. Looking up the rest from reference TRBV2 and TRBJ2-1 gives the full variable domain: EPEVTQTPSHQVTQMGQEVILRCVPISNHLYFYWYRQILGQKVEFLVSFYNNEISEKSEIFDDQFSVERPDGSNFTLKIRSTKLEDSAMYFCASSEVGDSEQFFGPGTRLTVL.